These T cell receptor beta chains were read from a single sample in a study of cytomegalovirus exposure and HLA in healthy donors. The method was immunoSEQ multiplex PCR; TCRdb's version includes in-frame clones alone and lacks a portion of them. The table lists approximately 190,000 clones, approximately 90% of them singletons, with around 1% in the top ten. The sequenced sample was PBMCs. The receptors derive from a boy younger than 10 in good health and CMV-seronegative. The CDR3 runs from the conserved cysteine through the conserved F or W. Fields, in order: D gene, clone size, V gene, J gene, CDR3 protein, CDR3 DNA. D genes are given only for firm matches. Where a row states a size, it is once, few, many or the class of an expanded clone; other rows omit it.

d_gene: TRBD2
abundance: .
v_gene: TRBV6-1
j_gene: TRBJ2-5
CDR3aa: CASIPGGVGETQYF
CDR3nt: TGTGCCAGCATCCCCGGGGGGGTAGGGGAGACCCAGTACTTC

d_gene: .
abundance: .
v_gene: TRBV7-2
j_gene: TRBJ1-1
CDR3aa: CASSLVAGANTEAFF
CDR3nt: TGTGCCAGCAGCTTAGTCGCAGGGGCGAACACTGAAGCTTTCTTT

d_gene: .
abundance: .
v_gene: TRBV28
j_gene: TRBJ2-7
CDR3aa: CASREGGTEGGEQYF
CDR3nt: TGTGCCAGCAGGGAGGGGGGGACTGAAGGTGGGGAGCAGTACTTC

d_gene: TRBD1
abundance: .
v_gene: TRBV5-5
j_gene: TRBJ1-1
CDR3aa: CASSRRTGLNTEAFF
CDR3nt: TGTGCCAGCAGCCGGCGGACAGGGTTGAACACTGAAGCTTTCTTT

d_gene: TRBD1
abundance: .
v_gene: TRBV28
j_gene: TRBJ2-7
CDR3aa: CASSFGDRRAGEQYF
CDR3nt: TGTGCCAGCAGTTTCGGGGACAGAAGGGCAGGGGAGCAGTACTTC

d_gene: TRBD2
abundance: .
v_gene: TRBV6-5
j_gene: TRBJ2-2
CDR3aa: CASTLLAGDPGELFF
CDR3nt: TGTGCCAGCACCTTACTAGCGGGAGACCCCGGGGAGCTGTTTTTT

d_gene: TRBD1
abundance: .
v_gene: TRBV5-1
j_gene: TRBJ1-2
CDR3aa: CASSTGGDYGYTF
CDR3nt: TGCGCCAGCAGCACAGGGGGGGACTACGGCTACACCTTC

d_gene: .
abundance: .
v_gene: TRBV6-1
j_gene: TRBJ2-7
CDR3aa: CASKEGGQLLAEQYF
CDR3nt: TGTGCCAGCAAAGAGGGGGGACAGTTATTAGCCGAGCAGTACTTC

d_gene: .
abundance: few
v_gene: TRBV6-5
j_gene: TRBJ1-4
CDR3aa: CASSYQEKLFF
CDR3nt: TGTGCCAGCAGTTACCAAGAAAAACTGTTTTTT

d_gene: TRBD1
abundance: .
v_gene: TRBV5-1
j_gene: TRBJ2-7
CDR3aa: CASSSGTGNEQYF
CDR3nt: TGCGCCAGCAGCAGCGGGACAGGGAACGAGCAGTACTTC

d_gene: TRBD1
abundance: .
v_gene: TRBV19
j_gene: TRBJ1-1
CDR3aa: CASTMTGVGAFF
CDR3nt: TGTGCCAGTACCATGACAGGGGTTGGAGCTTTCTTT

d_gene: .
abundance: .
v_gene: TRBV6-6
j_gene: TRBJ1-3
CDR3aa: CASSYSLGGPGNTIYF
CDR3nt: TGTGCCAGCAGTTACTCGTTGGGGGGACCTGGAAACACCATATATTTT

d_gene: .
abundance: once
v_gene: TRBV5-1
j_gene: TRBJ2-7
CDR3aa: CASRVQLEPSYEQYF
CDR3nt: TGCGCCAGCAGGGTCCAATTGGAACCTAGCTACGAGCAGTACTTC

d_gene: .
abundance: .
v_gene: TRBV5-1
j_gene: TRBJ2-5
CDR3aa: CASSPAGGVTSETQYF
CDR3nt: TGCGCCAGCAGCCCGGCGGGCGGGGTCACTTCGGAGACCCAGTACTTC

d_gene: TRBD2
abundance: .
v_gene: TRBV27
j_gene: TRBJ2-7
CDR3aa: CASSLSSGGSGYEQYF
CDR3nt: TGTGCCAGCAGTTTATCTAGCGGGGGCTCGGGGTACGAGCAGTACTTC

d_gene: TRBD2
abundance: once
v_gene: TRBV28
j_gene: TRBJ2-7
CDR3aa: CASSTLQGRRREGPYEQYF
CDR3nt: TGTGCCAGCAGTACTCTACAGGGAAGACGGCGGGAGGGCCCCTACGAGCAGTACTTC

d_gene: TRBD1
abundance: .
v_gene: TRBV25-1
j_gene: TRBJ2-2
CDR3aa: CASSEETGDTGELFF
CDR3nt: TGTGCCAGCAGTGAAGAGACAGGGGACACCGGGGAGCTGTTTTTT

d_gene: .
abundance: .
v_gene: TRBV28
j_gene: TRBJ2-7
CDR3aa: CASSLGQISYEQYF
CDR3nt: TGTGCCAGCAGTTTAGGACAGATCTCCTACGAGCAGTACTTC

d_gene: .
abundance: .
v_gene: TRBV28
j_gene: TRBJ1-1
CDR3aa: CASSQTTTEAFF
CDR3nt: TGTGCCAGCAGCCAAACCACGACAGAAGCTTTCTTT

d_gene: TRBD2
abundance: once
v_gene: TRBV27
j_gene: TRBJ2-7
CDR3aa: CASTAKGLAGPHEQYF
CDR3nt: TGTGCCAGCACCGCCAAGGGACTAGCGGGGCCCCACGAGCAGTACTTC